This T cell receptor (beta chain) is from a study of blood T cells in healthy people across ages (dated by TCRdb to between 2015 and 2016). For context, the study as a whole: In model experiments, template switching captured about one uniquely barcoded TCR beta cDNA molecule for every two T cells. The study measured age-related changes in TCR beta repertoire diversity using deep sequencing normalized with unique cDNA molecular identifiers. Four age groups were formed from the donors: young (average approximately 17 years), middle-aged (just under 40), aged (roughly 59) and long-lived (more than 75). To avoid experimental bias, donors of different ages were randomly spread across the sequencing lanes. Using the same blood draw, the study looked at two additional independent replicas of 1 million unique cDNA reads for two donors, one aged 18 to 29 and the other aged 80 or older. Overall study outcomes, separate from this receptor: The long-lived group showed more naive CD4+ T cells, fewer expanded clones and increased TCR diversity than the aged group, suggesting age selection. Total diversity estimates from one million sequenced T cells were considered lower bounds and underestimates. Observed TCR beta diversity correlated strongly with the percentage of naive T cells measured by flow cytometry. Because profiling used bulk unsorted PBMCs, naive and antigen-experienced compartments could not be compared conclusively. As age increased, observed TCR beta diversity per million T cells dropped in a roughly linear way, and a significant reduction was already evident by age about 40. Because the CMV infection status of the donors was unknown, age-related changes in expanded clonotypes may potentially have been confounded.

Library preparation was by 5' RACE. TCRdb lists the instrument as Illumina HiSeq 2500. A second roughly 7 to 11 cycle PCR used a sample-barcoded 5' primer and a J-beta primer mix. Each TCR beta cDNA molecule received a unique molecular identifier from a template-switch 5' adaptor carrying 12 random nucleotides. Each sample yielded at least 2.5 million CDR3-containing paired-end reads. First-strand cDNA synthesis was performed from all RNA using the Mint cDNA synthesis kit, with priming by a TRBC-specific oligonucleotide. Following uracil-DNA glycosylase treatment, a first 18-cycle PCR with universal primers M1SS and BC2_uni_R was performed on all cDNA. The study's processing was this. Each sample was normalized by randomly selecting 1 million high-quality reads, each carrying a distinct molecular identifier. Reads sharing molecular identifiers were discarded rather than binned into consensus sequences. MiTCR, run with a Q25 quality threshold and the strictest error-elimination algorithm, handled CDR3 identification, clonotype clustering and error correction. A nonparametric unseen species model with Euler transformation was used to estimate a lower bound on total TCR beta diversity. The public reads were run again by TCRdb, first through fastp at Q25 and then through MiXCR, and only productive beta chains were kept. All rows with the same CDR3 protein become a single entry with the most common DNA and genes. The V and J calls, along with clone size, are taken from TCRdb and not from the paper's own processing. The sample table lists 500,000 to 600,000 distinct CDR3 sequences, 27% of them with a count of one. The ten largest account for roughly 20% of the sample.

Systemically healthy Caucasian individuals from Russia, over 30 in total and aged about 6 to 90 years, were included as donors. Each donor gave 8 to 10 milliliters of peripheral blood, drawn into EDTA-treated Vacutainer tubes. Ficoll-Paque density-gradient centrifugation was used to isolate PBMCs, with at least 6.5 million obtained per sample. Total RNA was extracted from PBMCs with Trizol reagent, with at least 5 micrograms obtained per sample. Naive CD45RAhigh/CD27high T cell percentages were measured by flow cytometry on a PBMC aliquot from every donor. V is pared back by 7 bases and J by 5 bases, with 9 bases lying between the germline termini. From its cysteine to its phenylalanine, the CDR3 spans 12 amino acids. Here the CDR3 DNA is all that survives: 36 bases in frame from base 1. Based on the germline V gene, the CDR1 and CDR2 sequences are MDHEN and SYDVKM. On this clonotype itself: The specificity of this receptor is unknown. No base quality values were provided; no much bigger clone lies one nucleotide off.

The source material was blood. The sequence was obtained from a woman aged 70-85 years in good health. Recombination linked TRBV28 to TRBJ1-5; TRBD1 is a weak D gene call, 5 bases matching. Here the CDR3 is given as CASTQEDQPQHF. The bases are TGTGCCAGCACACAGGAGGATCAGCCCCAGCATTTT.